Shown below are 28 T cell receptor beta chains from a single sample sequenced in a study of beta chain features in type 1 diabetes. The sequenced template was cDNA made from the entire isolated RNA. Here immunoSEQ multiplex PCR was the method, and the copy in TCRdb shows in-frame clones only, minus some. The sample shows some 150,000 clones, approximately 13% of them seen only once. Whole-study results and caveats: Researchers report that Type 1 diabetes patients had moderately but significantly shorter TCRB CDR3s across all four CD4+ subsets.

These TCRs' antigens remain unknown. Sequenced: central memory CD4+ T cells from blood. The receptor source for this set is a man younger than 35 with type 1 diabetes.

V usage is TRBV6-5 and J usage is TRBJ1-5, with D perhaps matching TRBD1 (5 bases). CDR1 is MNHEY and CDR2 is SVGAGI in the germline V gene. The CDR3 extends over 13 amino acids. V lost 10 bases and J lost 7, with 17 bases in between. The chain's CDR3 is CATSGGVSQPQHF. The CDR3 nucleotides read TGTGCCACCTCTGGAGGGGTGAGCCAGCCCCAGCATTTT.

This clone was counted many times. The CDR3 sequence: CATSRGGASYNEQFF. The CDR3 nucleotides read TGTGCCACCAGCAGAGGAGGGGCGTCTTACAATGAGCAGTTCTTC. The chain links TRBV15 to TRBJ2-1; either TRBD1 or TRBD2 may supply D (5 bases each). The CDR3 is 15 amino acids. V lost 1 base and J lost 4, with 11 bases in between. Germline V lookup: CDR1 LNHNV, CDR2 YYDKDF (reference sequence).

Only a few counts were recorded for this clone. The chain carries TRBV5-1 and TRBJ2-5; D is ambiguous. Trimming took off 0 bases at V and 3 bases at J, with 9 bases between the two ends. CDR3 size: 14 residues. Per the germline V gene, CDR1 is SGHRS and CDR2 is YFSETQ. CDR3 loop: CASSLGVWEETQYF. The CDR3 nucleotides are TGCGCCAGCAGCTTGGGAGTCTGGGAAGAGACCCAGTACTTC.

This CDR3 is CASSEGIQETQYF. CDR3 sequence (DNA): TGTGCCAGCTCAGAGGGAATTCAAGAGACCCAGTACTTC. The chain carries TRBV18 and TRBJ2-5; a weak D match, TRBD2 (5 bases). The germline V and J ends were trimmed by 5 bases and 2 bases, with 9 bases remaining between them. CDR1 KGHSH and CDR2 LQKENI come from the germline V gene. The CDR3 loop spans 13 amino acids.

This clone has just a few counts. The J gene is TRBJ2-1, the V gene TRBV18, with 10 bases matching TRBD2. Germline values: CDR1 KGHSH, CDR2 LQKENI. The CDR3 spans 17 residues. V lost 3 bases, J lost 1 base, and 6 bases stayed unmatched. The chain's CDR3 is CASSPPLAGDSYNEQFF. CDR3 coding DNA: TGTGCCAGCTCACCTCCCCTAGCGGGGGATTCCTACAATGAGCAGTTCTTC. Filled out from reference TRBV18 and TRBJ2-1, the complete variable domain reads NAGVMQNPRHLVRRRGQEARLRCSPMKGHSHVYWYRQLPEEGLKFMVYLQKENIIDESGMPKERFSAEFPKEGPSILRIQQVVRGDSAAYFCASSPPLAGDSYNEQFFGPGTRLTVL.

This clone has only a few counts. This chain links TRBV5-4 with TRBJ2-3; 11 nucleotides match TRBD2. Germline V gives CDR1 SGHNT, CDR2 YYREEE (reference sequence). The CDR3 has 16 residues. V was clipped by 4 bases and J by 2 bases; unmatched bases: 6. The CDR3 is CASSDPSGGITDTQYF. CDR3 DNA: TGTGCCAGCAGCGATCCTAGCGGGGGGATCACAGATACGCAGTATTTT.

V gene TRBV29-1 combines with J gene TRBJ2-1; D call uncertain. CDR3 length: 14 residues. V was pared by 1 base and J by 8 bases, with 15 bases between. The V gene's germline CDR1 is SQVTM and CDR2 ANQGSEA. The CDR3 loop is CSVEGTPRFDEQFF. CDR3 nucleotides: TGCAGCGTTGAAGGGACCCCCCGTTTCGATGAGCAGTTCTTC.

In regard to this clone: Because the CDR3's place on the DNA is in doubt, the DNA is left out and the CDR3 is given as listed by TCRdb. V usage is TRBV12-2 and J usage is TRBJ1-2. TRBV12-2 is flagged as a pseudogene. The CDR3 is 15 amino acids in total, end residues counted. This CDR3 reads CASRLEWFYVCGYTF.

This clone has just a few counts. V and J are TRBV18 and TRBJ1-5; D not resolved. Germline assignment: CDR1 KGHSH and CDR2 LQKENI. The CDR3 loop spans 18 amino acids. The germline V and J ends were trimmed by 3 bases and 5 bases, with 23 bases remaining between them. The CDR3 spells CASSPPVGRAKPYQPQHF. Here the CDR3 DNA reads TGTGCCAGCTCACCCCCGGTGGGTAGGGCCAAGCCCTATCAGCCCCAGCATTTT.

Points on this clone: Other DNA sequences within the sample encode an identical CDR3. V is TRBV7-8 and J is TRBJ2-7; no definite D call. Germline-derived CDR1 and CDR2 are SGHVS and FQNEAQ. The V end lost 5 bases, the J end lost 4 bases, and 6 bases lay between the germline ends. The CDR3 consists of 11 residues. The CDR3 coding sequence is TGTGCCAGCAGCCTTGAATACGAGCAGTACTTC. This translates into CASSLEYEQYF.

At least ten counts were recorded for this clone. This chain connects TRBV5-6 to TRBJ1-1, with D unresolved. The CDR3 has 13 amino acids. The germline V gene encodes CDR1 SGHDT and CDR2 YYEEEE. The V end lost 1 base, the J end lost 1 base, and 5 bases lay between the germline ends. The CDR3 DNA reads TGTGCCAGCAGCTTGTCGACGAACACTGAAGCTTTCTTT. Encoded protein: CASSLSTNTEAFF. Full variable domain (remainder filled in from reference TRBV5-6 and TRBJ1-1): DAGVTQSPTHLIKTRGQQVTLRCSPKSGHDTVSWYQQALGQGPQFIFQYYEEEERQRGNFPDRFSGHQFPNYSSELNVNALLLGDSALYLCASSLSTNTEAFFGQGTRLTVV.

V is TRBV30 and J is TRBJ1-5; weak D call: TRBD1 (5 bases). CDR1 and CDR2 from the germline V gene are GTSNPN and SVGIG (reference sequence). The CDR3 contains 13 residues. V dropped 5 bases and J dropped 2 bases, with 10 bases sitting between them. CDR3 in amino acids: CAWGTAGNQPQHF. The DNA of the CDR3 is TGTGCCTGGGGGACCGCGGGCAATCAGCCCCAGCATTTT.

Ten or more counts support this clone. The J gene is TRBJ2-1, the V gene TRBV6-6; maybe TRBD1 (6 bases). This CDR3 is 15 amino acids long. V was shortened by 2 bases and J by 5 bases, with 13 bases between the two germline ends. In germline, CDR1 is MNHNY, CDR2 SVGAGI (reference sequence). CDR3 region: CASSYTSQGNNEQFF. CDR3 coding DNA: TGTGCCAGCAGTTACACGAGCCAGGGGAACAATGAGCAGTTCTTC.

This clone was found many times. The rearrangement joins TRBV2 to TRBJ1-4; D call uncertain. The CDR3 runs 14 residues. V was shortened by 5 bases and J by 5 bases, with 12 bases between the two germline ends. Germline loops: CDR1 SNHLY, CDR2 FYNNEI. The CDR3 protein is CASSTDPENEKLFF. The CDR3 region has the DNA TGTGCCAGCAGTACGGATCCGGAGAATGAAAAACTGTTTTTT. Using reference TRBV2 and TRBJ1-4 for the parts outside the CDR3, the full variable domain is EPEVTQTPSHQVTQMGQEVILRCVPISNHLYFYWYRQILGQKVEFLVSFYNNEISEKSEIFDDQFSVERPDGSNFTLKIRSTKLEDSAMYFCASSTDPENEKLFFGSGTQLSVL.

This clone turned up a few times. J is TRBJ2-7 and V is TRBV18; 10 nucleotides line up with TRBD1. V was pared by 3 bases and J by 5 bases, with 4 bases of the junction left unmatched. The CDR3 consists of 14 residues. Germline V CDR1 and CDR2: KGHSH, LQKENI. This CDR3 reads CASSPGQGRDEQYF. The CDR3 bases are TGTGCCAGCTCACCGGGACAGGGGCGCGACGAGCAGTACTTC.

V and J are TRBV6-5 and TRBJ1-2; a weak D match, TRBD1 (5 bases). This CDR3 has 15 residues. Germline V CDR1 and CDR2: MNHEY, SVGAGI. Between the trimmed V and J ends, which lost 5 bases and 1 base, there was a span of 14 bases. The CDR3 is CASSRAGEGNYGYTF. The CDR3 DNA sequence: TGTGCCAGCAGTCGAGCGGGGGAGGGTAACTATGGCTACACCTTC.

This clone was counted only a few times. The V gene is TRBV2, the J gene TRBJ2-7; D is ambiguous. This CDR3 region has 14 residues. Trimming removed 2 bases from V and 4 bases from J, with 12 bases in between. Germline V gives CDR1 SNHLY, CDR2 FYNNEI. Here the CDR3 DNA reads TGTGCCAGCAGTGAACAAGGACCCGAATACGAGCAGTACTTC. Encoded protein: CASSEQGPEYEQYF.

The DNA of the CDR3 is TGCAGCGTTGGGACAGGGCCCTCCTACGAGCAGTACTTC. This encodes CSVGTGPSYEQYF. V is TRBV29-1 and J is TRBJ2-5; TRBD1 matches 8 bases. The J call may not be correct, given that the DNA end is closer to TRBJ2-7. The CDR3 covers 13 residues. Germline V gives CDR1 SQVTM, CDR2 ANQGSEA.

This clone has only a few counts. The rearrangement uses TRBV14 and TRBJ1-2; 7 positions match TRBD1. CDR3 length equals 14 residues. V trimming: 4 bases; J trimming: 7 bases; junction bases outside the gene matches: 9. Germline V gene data show CDR1 as SGHDN and CDR2 as FVKESK. As DNA, the CDR3 is TGTGCCAGCAGCCTAGCAGGGGGAGCATTTGGCTACACCTTC. Residues: CASSLAGGAFGYTF.

This clone occurred many times. The rearrangement joins TRBV5-1 to TRBJ2-7; D not certain. Germline V gene sequence: CDR1 SGHRS, CDR2 YFSETQ. This CDR3 is 13 amino acids long. Trimming took off 0 bases at V and 5 bases at J, with 9 bases between the two ends. The CDR3 spells CASSLEGLDEQYF. The CDR3 DNA sequence: TGCGCCAGCAGCTTGGAAGGGCTCGACGAGCAGTACTTC.

The J gene is TRBJ2-7, the V gene TRBV6-1; either TRBD1 or TRBD2 may fit D (5 bases each). Per germline, CDR1 MNHNS and CDR2 SASEGT. The CDR3 totals 15 residues. The ends were cut back, 9 bases at V and 4 bases at J, with 22 bases in the middle. CDR3 in DNA: TGTGCCAGTGGGGCGATCCGGGACGGAAGGTACGAGCAGTACTTC. This codes for CASGAIRDGRYEQYF.

The chain joins TRBV28 to TRBJ1-5; 8 nucleotides agree with TRBD1. The CDR3 spans 14 residues. J gave up 6 bases and V 7 bases, and 8 bases lay outside the gene matches. The germline CDR1 and CDR2 sequences are MDHEN and SYDVKM. This chain's CDR3 is CASTPDRGSQPQHF. The CDR3 DNA is TGTGCCAGCACCCCTGACAGGGGAAGTCAGCCCCAGCATTTT.

The chain joins TRBV4-1 to TRBJ2-1; TRBD2 is a possible D gene (5 bases). Germline V gives CDR1 MGHRA, CDR2 YSYEKL. The CDR3 consists of 13 residues. Trimming removed 4 bases at V and 10 bases at J, with 14 bases between. This CDR3 reads CASSPRSGEEQFF. CDR3 coding DNA: TGCGCCAGCAGCCCCAGATCCGGGGAGGAGCAGTTCTTC.

The chain employs TRBV19 and TRBJ2-5, with TRBD2 matching 9 bases. J was trimmed by 6 bases and V by 6 bases; bases with no gene match: 14. This CDR3 spans 16 amino acids. Germline loops: CDR1 LNHDA, CDR2 SQIVND (reference sequence). The CDR3 nucleotides are TGTGCCAGTAGCCCAGGGAATAGCGGGGGTAGAAAGACCCAGTACTTC. Protein product: CASSPGNSGGRKTQYF.

The rearrangement links TRBV13 to TRBJ2-7; 7 bases line up with TRBD1. Trimming at V came to 8 bases and at J to 2 bases, leaving 9 bases not matched to a gene. CDR1 is PRHDT and CDR2 is FYEKMQ in the germline V gene (reference sequence). The length of the CDR3 is 14 residues. The CDR3 DNA is TGTGCCAGCTCCCGGACAGGCAATGCCTACGAGCAGTACTTC. Its protein is CASSRTGNAYEQYF.

This clone has a handful of counts. This chain connects TRBV7-9 to TRBJ2-5; D might be TRBD1 (5 bases). Trimming stripped 5 bases from V and 5 bases from J, with 12 bases between. The CDR3 is made up of 13 amino acids. Per germline, CDR1 SEHNR and CDR2 FQNEAQ (reference sequence). The DNA for the CDR3 is TGTGCCAGCAGCCCCGACAGTCATGAGACCCAGTACTTC. Residues: CASSPDSHETQYF.

In this sample, this clone turned up a few times. The rearrangement uses TRBV6-1 and TRBJ2-1; D is uncertain. Germline-derived CDR1 and CDR2 are MNHNS and SASEGT. V shed 6 bases and J shed 7 bases, with 10 bases lying between them. The CDR3 loop spans 12 amino acids. The CDR3 bases are TGTGCCAGCAGGGCAGTTACGAATGAGCAGTTCTTC. Amino acids: CASRAVTNEQFF.

This clone has more than one count but fewer than ten. The CDR3 loop is CASRGSQADNTEAFF. The CDR3 nucleotides read TGTGCCAGCAGGGGCTCCCAGGCTGACAACACTGAAGCTTTCTTT. The chain combines TRBV28 with TRBJ1-1; D is unresolved. Germline-derived CDR1 and CDR2 are MDHEN and SYDVKM. The CDR3 consists of 15 residues. Trimming took 6 bases from V and 2 from J, leaving 16 bases between them.